A single sample gave rise to the 18 T cell receptor beta chains below, sequenced in a study of T cells in Graves' hyperthyroidism and ophthalmopathy. TCR beta CDR3 sequences were amplified from RNA transcripts. Primed by the HTBI set, a first-round RT-PCR was run on the TCR CDR3. Using its own MiXCR run on the multiplex PCR reads, TCRdb lists one record per CDR3 protein. Here the sample spans approximately 600,000 distinct CDR3 sequences, roughly 15% being singletons. Sequenced sample: blood. These receptors all stem from a woman younger than 45 with Graves' hyperthyroidism.

The chain carries TRBV28 and TRBJ1-4, with TRBD1 matching over 7 bases. This CDR3 has 14 amino acids. Germline CDR1 reads MDHEN; CDR2 reads SYDVKM. V lost 5 bases and J lost 4; bases outside the gene matches: 4. CDR3 nucleotide sequence: TGTGCCAGCAGTACCGGGACAGTTAATGAAAAACTGTTTTTT. Amino acid sequence: CASSTGTVNEKLFF.

Many counts were recorded for this clonotype. This sequence joins TRBV20-1 and TRBJ2-7; D is undetermined. This CDR3 is built from 17 residues. Trimming shortened V by 3 bases and J by 4 bases, and 25 bases separated the two germline ends. Germline CDR1 reads DFQATT; CDR2 reads SNEGSKA (reference sequence). This CDR3 is CSASDPLHGSPVYEQYF. For the CDR3, the DNA is TGCAGTGCTAGTGATCCCCTGCACGGATCTCCGGTTTACGAGCAGTACTTC.

This clonotype was picked up a small number of times. CDR3 loop: CASSPGFTGANEQFF. CDR3 nucleotides: TGTGCCAGCTCACCGGGATTTACAGGGGCCAATGAGCAGTTCTTC. This sequence joins TRBV18 and TRBJ2-1; TRBD1 aligns across 7 bases. The germline V gene encodes CDR1 KGHSH and CDR2 LQKENI. The CDR3 has 15 amino acids. J lost 6 bases, V lost 3 bases, and 8 bases had no gene match. The complete variable domain, with remaining parts taken from reference TRBV18 and TRBJ2-1, reads NAGVMQNPRHLVRRRGQEARLRCSPMKGHSHVYWYRQLPEEGLKFMVYLQKENIIDESGMPKERFSAEFPKEGPSILRIQQVVRGDSAAYFCASSPGFTGANEQFFGPGTRLTVL.

The V gene is TRBV9, the J gene TRBJ2-3, with D hard to call. CDR1 is SGDLS and CDR2 is YYNGEE in the germline V gene. CDR3 size: 13 residues. The V end was cut by 3 bases, the J end by 5 bases, with 10 bases between. CDR3 region: CASSASYLDTQYF. CDR3 bases: TGTGCCAGCAGCGCATCCTACTTAGATACGCAGTATTTT.

The CDR3, as DNA: TGCGCCAGCAGCCCCCAGAGAGGAGGGGATGGAAACACCATATATTTT. This encodes CASSPQRGGDGNTIYF. V and J are TRBV4-3 and TRBJ1-3; a possible D gene is TRBD1 (5 bases). The CDR3 length is 16 residues. Germline V gives CDR1 LGHNA, CDR2 YSLEER. V was cut by 4 bases and J by 3 bases, with 16 bases left in between.

On this clonotype: A much larger clone differs from this one at a single base, so this may be a read error. The V call is TRBV6-2 or TRBV6-3, the J call TRBJ2-4; 8 positions agree with TRBD2. The germline gives CDR1 MNHEY, CDR2 SVGEGT. V lost 5 bases to trimming and J lost 9 bases; unmatched junction nucleotides: 9. CDR3 length: 14 amino acids. The CDR3 region has the DNA TGTGCCAGCAGTCTACGGGAGGGAGGTAGCATTCAGTACTTC. It specifies CASSLREGGSIQYF.

In its sample, this clonotype was seen many times. The CDR3 here is CASRPTGINQPQHF. The CDR3 DNA reads TGTGCCAGCAGGCCGACAGGGATCAATCAGCCCCAGCATTTT. This chain joins TRBV5-5 and TRBJ1-5, with TRBD1 identical over 7 bases. With 5 bases clipped from V and 3 bases from J, the junction kept 5 bases outside the gene matches. The CDR3 is 14 residues long. Germline CDR1 SGHKS, CDR2 YYEKEE (reference sequence).

The chain uses TRBV20-1 and TRBJ2-1; TRBD1 agrees at 7 bases. Per germline, CDR1 DFQATT and CDR2 SNEGSKA (reference sequence). CDR3 size: 13 residues. The CDR3, as DNA: TGCAGCTATAGACAGGGCTCCTACAATGAGCAGTTCTTC. This gives the protein CSYRQGSYNEQFF.

This clonotype has a count of ten or more. The chain combines TRBV10-3 with TRBJ1-2; TRBD1 aligns across 8 bases. Germline loops: CDR1 ENHRY, CDR2 SYGVKD. The CDR3 consists of 13 residues. J lost 5 bases, V lost 8 bases, and 7 bases had no gene match. CDR3 protein: CAIGQGATYGYTF. CDR3 coding DNA: TGTGCCATCGGGCAGGGGGCTACGTATGGCTACACCTTC.

This clonotype was recorded at least ten times. The rearrangement joins TRBV5-1 to TRBJ2-1; TRBD2 matches 7 bases. With 0 bases clipped from V and 2 bases from J, the junction kept 5 bases outside the gene matches. Germline V CDR1 and CDR2: SGHRS, YFSETQ. The CDR3 length is 16 residues. This chain's CDR3 is CASSLVGGSPYNEQFF. The DNA for the CDR3 is TGCGCCAGCAGCTTGGTCGGCGGGAGCCCCTACAATGAGCAGTTCTTC.

A few counts support this clonotype. This chain uses TRBV7-2 with TRBJ2-3, with a possible D match to TRBD1 (6 bases). The CDR3 extends over 15 amino acids. The V and J ends lost 5 bases and 4 bases respectively, with 16 bases between them. Germline CDR1 is SGHTA and CDR2 is FQGNSA. CDR3 region: CASSSRAGVSDTQYF. CDR3 coding DNA: TGTGCCAGCAGCAGTAGGGCAGGGGTATCAGATACGCAGTATTTT.

Concerning this clonotype: The junction shows a germline mismatch at one end, possibly a read error. V usage is TRBV4-1 and J usage is TRBJ2-7; unclear D gene. Germline assignment: CDR1 MGHRA and CDR2 YSYEKL. This CDR3 is built from 13 residues. CDR3 sequence: CASSQDLPSEQYF. In DNA, the CDR3 is TGTGCCAGCAGCCAAGACCTCCCATCCGAGCAGTACTTC.

There are many counts of this clonotype. The gene calls are TRBV2 and TRBJ1-5; 8 nucleotides line up with TRBD1. Germline V lookup: CDR1 SNHLY, CDR2 FYNNEI. The CDR3 runs to 13 residues. V lost 4 bases and J lost 7; bases outside the gene matches: 3. CDR3 loop: CASSGTGIQPQHF. The CDR3 nucleotides read TGTGCCAGCAGTGGGACAGGGATCCAGCCCCAGCATTTT.

There are a few counts of this clonotype. The chain links TRBV10-3 to TRBJ1-2; weak D call: TRBD1 (6 bases). Germline V gene data show CDR1 as ENHRY and CDR2 as SYGVKD. Trimming shortened V by 6 bases and J by 2 bases, and 10 bases separated the two germline ends. The CDR3 contains 13 residues. CDR3 DNA sequence: TGTGCCATCAGCCGGGGGGGCAACTATGGCTACACCTTC. This encodes CAISRGGNYGYTF.

The chain employs TRBV18 and TRBJ2-7; D is uncertain. The CDR3 consists of 15 residues. Germline V gene sequence: CDR1 KGHSH, CDR2 LQKENI. V dropped 1 base and J dropped 2 bases, with 12 bases sitting between them. As DNA, the CDR3 is TGTGCCAGCTCACCACTGCACGCGCAGGCCTACGAGCAGTACTTC. The encoded protein is CASSPLHAQAYEQYF.

This chain uses TRBV3-1 with TRBJ1-2; D gene uncertain. The CDR3 spans 15 residues. Germline values: CDR1 LGHDT, CDR2 YNNKEL (reference sequence). V lost 1 base, J lost 2 bases, and 11 bases lay in between. The CDR3 DNA follows: TGTGCCAGCAGCCAAGTAAGAGGGTACAACTATGGCTACACCTTC. Translating it yields CASSQVRGYNYGYTF. Looking up the rest from reference TRBV3-1 and TRBJ1-2 gives the full variable domain: DTAVSQTPKYLVTQMGNDKSIKCEQNLGHDTMYWYKQDSKKFLKIMFSYNNKELIINETVPNRFSPKSPDKAHLNLHINSLELGDSAVYFCASSQVRGYNYGYTFGSGTRLTVV.

The V call is TRBV7-8, the J call TRBJ2-7; D unresolved. CDR3 size: 14 residues. Trimming cost V 1 base and J 7 bases, with 14 bases left between them. Germline CDR1 SGHVS, CDR2 FQNEAQ. The CDR3 protein is CASSLVAFLGEQYF. The DNA of the CDR3 is TGTGCCAGCAGCTTAGTGGCCTTCCTCGGGGAGCAGTACTTC. The full variable domain, with the rest looked up from reference TRBV7-8 and TRBJ2-7, is GAGVSQSPRYKVAKRGQDVALRCDPISGHVSLFWYQQALGQGPEFLTYFQNEAQLDKSGLPSDRFFAERPEGSVSTLKIQRTQQEDSAVYLCASSLVAFLGEQYFGPGTRLTVT.

There are a few counts of this clonotype. This sequence joins TRBV5-1 and TRBJ2-1, with 7 bases fitting TRBD2. V shed 3 bases, J shed 8 bases, and the junction held 5 bases outside the gene matches. Germline V CDR1 and CDR2: SGHRS, YFSETQ. This CDR3 contains 13 residues. The CDR3 region is CASSSMTSHEQFF. The CDR3 DNA is TGCGCCAGCAGCTCAATGACTAGCCATGAGCAGTTCTTC.